This passage covers 15 T cell receptor beta chains from one sample sequenced in a study of identical twins. TCRdb ran MiXCR on the 5' RACE reads and lists one entry per CDR3 protein. Of nearly 900,000 distinct CDR3 sequences in the sample, around an eighth were seen once. Another study also made use of these data, one on yellow fever vaccine responses in identical twins.

Sequencing was done on a sample of PBMCs. The source of these receptors is a woman in her late teens or twenties in good health.

The rearrangement uses TRBV6-1 and TRBJ2-2, with no clear D. CDR3 length: 16 residues. V gave up 8 bases and J gave up 1 base, with 17 bases separating them. Germline assignment: CDR1 MNHNS and CDR2 SASEGT. CDR3 loop: CASPKWGSMNTGELFF. In DNA, the CDR3 is TGTGCCAGCCCCAAATGGGGAAGCATGAACACCGGGGAGCTGTTTTTT.

In this sample, this clonotype turned up once. CDR3 DNA sequence: TGTGCCAGCAGTTACGGACTAGCGGGGTTAGAGACCCAGTACTTC. It specifies CASSYGLAGLETQYF. J is TRBJ2-5 and V is TRBV6-5, with TRBD2 matching 12 bases. V lost 2 bases and J lost 4; bases outside the gene matches: 2. This CDR3 contains 15 residues. The germline V gene encodes CDR1 MNHEY and CDR2 SVGAGI.

V and J are TRBV20-1 and TRBJ1-2; no firm D call. V lost 2 bases, J lost 4 bases, and 14 bases lay in between. This CDR3 comprises 14 residues. Per the germline V gene, CDR1 is DFQATT and CDR2 is SNEGSKA (reference sequence). The CDR3 region has the DNA TGCAGTGCTAGAACAGACGGTTTAATCTATGGCTACACCTTC. Protein product: CSARTDGLIYGYTF.

The chain has TRBV12-3 or TRBV12-4 and TRBJ1-4; D call uncertain. This CDR3 region has 13 residues. Trimming stripped 5 bases from V and 9 bases from J, with 13 bases between. The CDR3 loop reads CASSTTGGQKLFF. CDR3 in DNA: TGTGCCAGCAGTACCACGGGAGGGCAAAAACTGTTTTTT.

The chain is built from TRBV14 and TRBJ2-7; 10 positions agree with TRBD1. Germline CDR1 SGHDN, CDR2 FVKESK. There are 14 residues in the CDR3. The V gene end was trimmed by 4 bases and the J gene end by 9 bases; junction bases not matched to a gene: 9. CDR3 bases: TGTGCCAGCAGCCCTGGGACAGGGGTCTATCGGCAGTACGTC. Protein: CASSPGTGVYRQYV.

This clonotype was counted only a few times. Here the CDR3 reads CASSSGQGRQPQHF. Here the CDR3 DNA reads TGTGCCAGCAGCTCCGGACAGGGGAGGCAGCCCCAGCATTTT. The chain has TRBV28 and TRBJ1-5, with 9 bases identical to TRBD1. The CDR3 has 14 amino acids. The V gene end was trimmed by 6 bases and the J gene end by 7 bases; junction bases not matched to a gene: 7. Per the germline V gene, CDR1 is MDHEN and CDR2 is SYDVKM.

The chain uses TRBV27 and TRBJ2-2; 10 nucleotides align to TRBD1. Germline lookup yields CDR1 MNHEY and CDR2 SMNVEV (reference sequence). The trim removed 7 bases at V and 5 bases at J, leaving 10 bases unmatched. The CDR3 is 16 amino acids. The CDR3 DNA is TGTGCCAGCACCAGGGGCGACAGGGGGCGGACCGGGGAGCTGTTTTTT. This encodes CASTRGDRGRTGELFF.

The chain joins TRBV20-1 to TRBJ1-1, with 11 bases fitting TRBD1. The germline V gene encodes CDR1 DFQATT and CDR2 SNEGSKA (reference sequence). The CDR3 consists of 14 residues. The V segment lost 2 bases and the J segment 5 bases; nucleotides outside the gene matches: 4. The CDR3 protein is CSARTGTGGTEAFF. The DNA of the CDR3 is TGCAGTGCTAGAACCGGGACAGGGGGGACTGAAGCTTTCTTT.

The sample holds many counts of this clonotype. This sequence joins TRBV12-3 or TRBV12-4 and TRBJ2-7, with D possibly being TRBD2 (6 bases). V shed 0 bases and J shed 3 bases, with 9 bases lying between them. The CDR3 has 14 amino acids. As DNA, the CDR3 is TGTGCCAGCAGTTTAGCCGGCGGGGTCTACGAGCAGTACGTC. Protein product: CASSLAGGVYEQYV.

This clonotype was seen only a few times. V is TRBV11-3 and J is TRBJ2-1; no clear D. The CDR3 has 12 amino acids. From germline, CDR1 is SGHNT and CDR2 YENEEA. V was clipped by 2 bases and J by 8 bases, with 7 bases between them. The DNA for the CDR3 is TGTGCCAGCAGCTTACACTTGGATGAGCAGTTCTTC. Amino acid sequence: CASSLHLDEQFF.

The chain is built from TRBV20-1 and TRBJ2-3; D is possibly TRBD2 (6 bases). V was cut by 1 base and J by 4 bases, with 18 bases left in between. The V gene's germline CDR1 is DFQATT and CDR2 SNEGSKA (reference sequence). This CDR3 region has 16 residues. In nucleotides, the CDR3 is TGCAGTGCTAGAGGGGCGGGACCCTCGGCTTCAGATACGCAGTATTTT. This codes for CSARGAGPSASDTQYF.

The J gene is TRBJ2-2, the V gene TRBV20-1; weak D call: TRBD2 (6 bases). CDR3 length: 15 amino acids. Germline V gives CDR1 DFQATT, CDR2 SNEGSKA (reference sequence). V was shortened by 6 bases and J by 0 bases, with 14 bases between the two germline ends. The CDR3 here is CSARRTGANTGELFF. The CDR3 nucleotides are TGCAGTGCCCGAAGGACGGGGGCGAACACCGGGGAGCTGTTTTTT.

This sequence joins TRBV12-3 or TRBV12-4 and TRBJ2-5, with a weak D call TRBD1 (5 bases). This CDR3 comprises 14 residues. With 3 bases removed from V and 7 bases from J, the gap between germline ends came to 15 bases. CDR3 in DNA: TGTGCCAGCAGTTTGAGTCTAGGGGCTGGGACCCAGTACTTC. It translates to CASSLSLGAGTQYF.

The chain has TRBV3-1 and TRBJ2-7; 7 positions agree with TRBD2. Per the germline V gene, CDR1 is LGHDT and CDR2 is YNNKEL (reference sequence). The V and J ends lost 4 bases and 6 bases, in that order; junction bases with no gene match: 9. The CDR3 runs to 14 residues. The CDR3 here is CASSLSSGSSEQYF. In DNA form, the CDR3 reads TGTGCCAGCAGCCTATCTAGCGGTTCTTCCGAGCAGTACTTC.

This clonotype was seen at least ten times. This sequence joins TRBV5-1 and TRBJ2-1, with D unclear. Trimming left V 6 bases short and J 2 bases short, with 15 bases between. CDR1 is SGHRS, CDR2 YFSETQ, per germline. CDR3 length: 15 amino acids. The CDR3 protein is CASTVESGTYNEQFF. The CDR3 region has the DNA TGCGCCAGCACCGTGGAATCTGGCACCTACAATGAGCAGTTCTTC. The variable domain in full, with the rest retrieved from reference TRBV5-1 and TRBJ2-1, is KAGVTQTPRYLIKTRGQQVTLSCSPISGHRSVSWYQQTPGQGLQFLFEYFSETQRNKGNFPGRFSGRQFSNSRSEMNVSTLELGDSALYLCASTVESGTYNEQFFGPGTRLTVL.